What follows describes a single T cell receptor (beta chain). The antigen remains unidentified. This sample is part of a study of T cell repertoires in ileal Crohn's disease. Looking at the study overall: The M6 sample came from neoterminal ileum during colonoscopy after surgery.

Germline V gives CDR1 SGHVT, CDR2 SQSDAQ. The CDR3 covers 18 residues. Trimming at V came to 4 bases and at J to 0 bases, leaving 7 bases not matched to a gene. The method was immunoSEQ multiplex PCR; TCRdb's version includes in-frame clones alone and lacks a portion of them. The sample holds more than 2,000 clones, 78% seen once. The time point denotes: neoterminal ileum biopsy at postoperative endoscopy, about 6 months after surgery. Study results and caveats: Within the first postoperative year, endoscopy came at median roughly 6.9 months.

Sequencing input: ileal tissue. This chain links TRBV7-4 with TRBJ2-5; 14 nucleotides match TRBD2. This sequence originates from an adult with Crohn's disease. The CDR3 reads CASSSGLAGGPYQETQYF. CDR3 DNA sequence: TGTGCCAGCAGCTCCGGACTAGCGGGAGGCCCGTACCAAGAGACCCAGTACTTC.